These 29 T cell receptor beta chains came from one sample sequenced in a study of cytomegalovirus exposure and HLA in healthy donors. With 60 Vbeta and 13 Jbeta primers, the PCR was carried out. Clones were read by immunoSEQ multiplex PCR, and TCRdb kept only the in-frame ones, dropping some. The sample shows about 160,000 clones, about 85% of them seen only once. Sequenced sample: PBMCs. The receptors were sampled from a young man in good health and CMV-seropositive.

The gene calls are TRBV7-3 and TRBJ2-1; D is unresolved. Trimming stripped 4 bases from V and 0 bases from J, with 10 bases between. Germline V gene data show CDR1 as SGHTA and CDR2 as FQGTGA. The CDR3 spans 15 residues. The CDR3 reads CASSSTPSSYNEQFF. CDR3 coding DNA: TGTGCCAGCAGCTCTACTCCTAGCTCCTACAATGAGCAGTTCTTC.

This clone was found a few times. The chain has TRBV7-9 and TRBJ1-5; possibly TRBD1 for D (5 bases). This CDR3 is 15 amino acids long. Germline CDR1 SEHNR, CDR2 FQNEAQ (reference sequence). The V and J ends lost 1 base and 3 bases respectively, with 10 bases between them. CDR3 region: CASSLGRDYNQPQHF. DNA of the CDR3: TGTGCCAGCAGCTTAGGCAGGGATTACAATCAGCCCCAGCATTTT.

V usage is TRBV30 and J usage is TRBJ1-1; D perhaps matches TRBD1 (6 bases). The CDR3 spans 14 residues. Between the trimmed V and J ends, which lost 2 bases and 1 base, there was a span of 11 bases. CDR1 and CDR2 from the germline V gene are GTSNPN and SVGIG (reference sequence). The CDR3 bases are TGTGCCTGGAGTCGGGACACGACGAACACTGAAGCTTTCTTT. It translates to CAWSRDTTNTEAFF. Filled out from reference TRBV30 and TRBJ1-1, the complete variable domain reads SQTIHQWPATLVQPVGSPLSLECTVEGTSNPNLYWYRQAAGRGLQLLFYSVGIGQISSEVPQNLSASRPQDRQFILSSKKLLLSDSGFYLCAWSRDTTNTEAFFGQGTRLTVV.

The chain is built from TRBV6-6 and TRBJ2-3; 16 nucleotides line up with TRBD2. V was clipped by 7 bases and J by 4 bases; unmatched bases: 5. Germline CDR1 and CDR2: MNHNY and SVGAGI (reference sequence). There are 16 residues in the CDR3. The CDR3 DNA is TGTGCCAGCAAACGGGGACTAGCGGGGGGGCCAGATACGCAGTATTTT. Translating gives CASKRGLAGGPDTQYF.

The CDR3 DNA reads as TGCAGCGTTGAAGAAGATTGGCGGGGGGCCCTCACAGATACGCAGTATTTT. This gives the protein CSVEEDWRGALTDTQYF. The chain has TRBV29-1 and TRBJ2-3, with 8 positions matching TRBD2. CDR3 size: 17 residues. The J segment lost 2 bases and the V segment lost 0 bases, leaving 10 bases of the junction unmatched. Germline lookup yields CDR1 SQVTM and CDR2 ANQGSEA.

The gene calls are TRBV29-1 and TRBJ2-1, with D unresolved. Trimming took off 5 bases at V and 4 bases at J, with 6 bases between the two ends. CDR1 is SQVTM and CDR2 is ANQGSEA in the germline V gene. CDR3 length equals 11 residues. DNA of the CDR3: TGCAGCGTTACCAGGTACAATGAGCAGTTCTTC. It is translated as CSVTRYNEQFF.

The chain employs TRBV18 and TRBJ2-7; 7 nucleotides agree with TRBD1. CDR3 length equals 13 residues. V gave up 4 bases and J gave up 5 bases; unmatched junction bases: 5. Germline CDR1 and CDR2: KGHSH and LQKENI. The CDR3 loop is CASSLQGRDEQYF. The DNA for the CDR3 is TGTGCCAGCTCACTACAGGGGCGGGACGAGCAGTACTTC.

This chain connects TRBV25-1 to TRBJ1-2; D call uncertain. The ends were cut back, 4 bases at V and 7 bases at J, with 7 bases in the middle. CDR3 length: 11 residues. Germline V gene lookup returns CDR1 MGHDK and CDR2 SYGVNS. The CDR3 loop is CASSAEFGYTF. As DNA, the CDR3 is TGTGCCAGCAGTGCCGAGTTTGGCTACACCTTC.

V is TRBV4-2 and J is TRBJ2-2; 8 nucleotides match TRBD1. This CDR3 spans 18 amino acids. The germline V gene encodes CDR1 LGHNA and CDR2 YNFKEQ. Losses at the gene ends were 3 bases for V and 2 bases for J; bases not matched to a gene: 11. CDR3 in amino acids: CASSQFRDRSVNTGELFF. For the CDR3, the DNA is TGTGCCAGCAGCCAGTTCCGGGACAGGAGTGTAAACACCGGGGAGCTGTTTTTT.

The chain combines TRBV5-1 with TRBJ2-5, with D perhaps TRBD1 (6 bases). CDR1 is SGHRS, CDR2 YFSETQ, per germline. This CDR3 has 14 amino acids. V was clipped by 6 bases and J by 5 bases, with 17 bases between them. CDR3 sequence (DNA): TGCGCCAGCAACTGGGGGCCTGAGGGGGAGACCCAGTACTTC. It translates to CASNWGPEGETQYF. The full variable domain, completed using reference TRBV5-1 and TRBJ2-5, is KAGVTQTPRYLIKTRGQQVTLSCSPISGHRSVSWYQQTPGQGLQFLFEYFSETQRNKGNFPGRFSGRQFSNSRSEMNVSTLELGDSALYLCASNWGPEGETQYFGPGTRLLVL.

This chain joins TRBV5-1 and TRBJ1-1, with D possibly matching TRBD1 (5 bases). V was pared by 4 bases and J by 3 bases, with 13 bases between. The CDR3 length is 14 residues. Germline CDR1 SGHRS, CDR2 YFSETQ. In DNA, the CDR3 is TGCGCCAGCAGCCCTAGGGGTGGGGACACTGAAGCTTTCTTT. Translation gives CASSPRGGDTEAFF.

This chain joins TRBV7-8 and TRBJ1-1, with 7 bases matching TRBD1. Germline CDR1 is SGHVS and CDR2 is FQNEAQ. The CDR3 has 14 amino acids. The ends lost 3 bases at V and 4 bases at J; junction bases unmatched: 5. CDR3: CASSFDRVGTEAFF. In DNA form, the CDR3 reads TGTGCCAGCAGCTTCGACAGGGTGGGCACTGAAGCTTTCTTT.

The gene calls are TRBV6-6 and TRBJ2-1; TRBD2 agrees at 10 bases. The V gene end was trimmed by 7 bases and the J gene end by 6 bases; junction bases not matched to a gene: 9. The CDR3 is 15 residues long. Looked up from germline, CDR1 is MNHNY and CDR2 is SVGAGI (reference sequence). The CDR3 coding sequence is TGTGCCAGCACATCCAGGACTAGCGGCCTCAATGAGCAGTTCTTC. It translates to CASTSRTSGLNEQFF.

The chain uses TRBV4-1 and TRBJ1-2; TRBD1 is a possible D gene (5 bases). The CDR3 runs to 16 residues. The germline V gene has CDR1 MGHRA and CDR2 YSYEKL. Trimming took off 0 bases at V and 4 bases at J, with 15 bases between the two ends. The CDR3 DNA sequence: TGCGCCAGCAGCCAAGAGGTCCCAGGGAATCCCTATGGCTACACCTTC. It specifies CASSQEVPGNPYGYTF.

This sequence joins TRBV5-1 and TRBJ1-1; D gene unclear. Germline lookup yields CDR1 SGHRS and CDR2 YFSETQ. V lost 0 bases and J lost 5, with 14 bases in between. CDR3 length: 15 amino acids. CDR3: CASSLVPGRGTEAFF. For the CDR3, the DNA is TGCGCCAGCAGCTTGGTTCCGGGGAGAGGGACTGAAGCTTTCTTT. Filled out from reference TRBV5-1 and TRBJ1-1, the complete variable domain reads KAGVTQTPRYLIKTRGQQVTLSCSPISGHRSVSWYQQTPGQGLQFLFEYFSETQRNKGNFPGRFSGRQFSNSRSEMNVSTLELGDSALYLCASSLVPGRGTEAFFGQGTRLTVV.

This chain connects TRBV4-1 to TRBJ1-1, with D possibly being TRBD1 (6 bases). Deletions cut 3 bases from V and 5 bases from J, with 16 bases between. The CDR3 totals 15 residues. CDR1 is MGHRA, CDR2 YSYEKL, per germline. The CDR3 reads CASSQGSTGKTEAFF. CDR3 nucleotides: TGCGCCAGCAGCCAGGGGTCCACAGGGAAGACTGAAGCTTTCTTT.

The rearrangement uses TRBV6-1 and TRBJ2-3; D gene ambiguous. The CDR3 length is 14 residues. V lost 3 bases and J lost 0, with 7 bases in between. From germline, CDR1 is MNHNS and CDR2 SASEGT. CDR3 in DNA: TGTGCCAGCAGTGACACTCCTAGCACAGATACGCAGTATTTT. Amino acids: CASSDTPSTDTQYF.

The V call is TRBV19, the J call TRBJ1-4, with D possibly being TRBD1 (5 bases). V was cut by 7 bases and J by 8 bases, with 17 bases left in between. The germline gives CDR1 LNHDA, CDR2 SQIVND (reference sequence). The CDR3 covers 14 residues. CDR3 sequence: CASNLGRGVEKLFF. The CDR3 nucleotides read TGTGCCAGTAATCTGGGGAGGGGAGTCGAAAAACTGTTTTTT.

The rearrangement uses TRBV4-1 and TRBJ1-5; D ambiguous. V lost 0 bases and J 0 bases, leaving 9 bases between the germline ends. This CDR3 spans 16 amino acids. Germline CDR1 reads MGHRA; CDR2 reads YSYEKL. DNA of the CDR3: TGCGCCAGCAGCCAAGAGGGAGCGGATAGCAATCAGCCCCAGCATTTT. It specifies CASSQEGADSNQPQHF.

The chain combines TRBV14 with TRBJ1-4; D unresolved. The V gene lost 4 bases and the J gene lost 8 bases, with 17 bases spanning the gap. The CDR3 totals 15 residues. Germline loops: CDR1 SGHDN, CDR2 FVKESK. CDR3: CASSPQWEQGEKLFF. In DNA, the CDR3 is TGTGCCAGCAGCCCTCAGTGGGAGCAAGGAGAAAAACTGTTTTTT.

This sequence joins TRBV2 and TRBJ1-4, with D possibly being TRBD1 (5 bases). Trimming took off 6 bases at V and 7 bases at J, with 15 bases between the two ends. The CDR3 sequence is 14 residues long. CDR1 and CDR2 from the germline V gene are SNHLY and FYNNEI. CDR3 nucleotides: TGTGCCAGCAGCCCGACAGCGTTTTTTGAAAAACTGTTTTTT. Protein product: CASSPTAFFEKLFF.

V usage is TRBV19 and J usage is TRBJ1-2; 9 bases agree with TRBD1. Trimming removed 4 bases from V and 3 bases from J; junction bases left unmatched: 6. The germline gives CDR1 LNHDA, CDR2 SQIVND (reference sequence). This CDR3 contains 15 residues. CDR3 in DNA: TGTGCCAGTAGTACGGACAGGGGACGCGACTATGGCTACACCTTC. The encoded protein is CASSTDRGRDYGYTF. The full variable domain, rest sourced from reference TRBV19 and TRBJ1-2, is DGGITQSPKYLFRKEGQNVTLSCEQNLNHDAMYWYRQDPGQGLRLIYYSQIVNDFQKGDIAEGYSVSREKKESFPLTVTSAQKNPTAFYLCASSTDRGRDYGYTFGSGTRLTVV.

This clone was found a few times. The chain couples TRBV10-3 to TRBJ1-1, with TRBD1 matching over 7 bases. Germline trimming cut 7 bases from V and 0 bases from J; bases unmatched to any gene: 8. Germline-derived CDR1 and CDR2 are ENHRY and SYGVKD. The CDR3 sequence is 15 residues long. The DNA for the CDR3 is TGTGCCATCACGGAGACGGACAGGATGAACACTGAAGCTTTCTTT. As protein: CAITETDRMNTEAFF.

This chain uses TRBV7-2 with TRBJ2-7; perhaps TRBD2 as D (5 bases). The CDR3 has 14 residues. Per the germline V gene, CDR1 is SGHTA and CDR2 is FQGNSA. V was shortened by 6 bases and J by 1 base, with 13 bases between the two germline ends. CDR3 DNA sequence: TGTGCCAGCAGTCTCGTGAGAGGGTCCTACGAGCAGTACTTC. Protein product: CASSLVRGSYEQYF.

The gene calls are TRBV5-4 and TRBJ2-2; the D is unclear. The CDR3 covers 14 residues. Germline CDR1 is SGHNT and CDR2 is YYREEE (reference sequence). Trimming took off 2 bases at V and 0 bases at J, with 5 bases between the two ends. The CDR3 nucleotides read TGTGCCAGCAGCTTTGACACGAACACCGGGGAGCTGTTTTTT. Amino acid sequence: CASSFDTNTGELFF.

The rearrangement joins TRBV7-9 to TRBJ2-3; D unresolved. The CDR3 length is 14 residues. With 0 bases removed from V and 3 bases from J, the gap between germline ends came to 7 bases. CDR1 and CDR2 from the germline V gene are SEHNR and FQNEAQ (reference sequence). The CDR3 loop is CASSLAHRTDTQYF. DNA for the CDR3: TGTGCCAGCAGCTTAGCGCACCGGACAGATACGCAGTATTTT.

The chain couples TRBV5-6 to TRBJ2-1; 8 bases map to TRBD1. This CDR3 comprises 14 residues. The V gene's germline CDR1 is SGHDT and CDR2 YYEEEE. After removal of 0 bases from V and 7 bases from J, the junction contained 3 bases not matched to a gene. The CDR3 loop reads CASSLGQGANEQFF. Here the CDR3 DNA reads TGTGCCAGCAGCTTGGGCCAGGGGGCGAATGAGCAGTTCTTC.

J is TRBJ2-5 and V is TRBV7-9; D gene uncertain. Germline CDR1 SEHNR, CDR2 FQNEAQ (reference sequence). Trimming shortened V by 2 bases and J by 4 bases, and 5 bases separated the two germline ends. This CDR3 contains 12 residues. This CDR3 is CASSLSVETQYF. As DNA, the CDR3 is TGTGCCAGCAGCTTAAGCGTAGAGACCCAGTACTTC.

This sequence joins TRBV7-9 and TRBJ2-1; 13 bases match TRBD2. After removal of 5 bases from V and 4 bases from J, the junction contained 5 bases not matched to a gene. The CDR3 is 16 amino acids. Germline V CDR1 and CDR2: SEHNR, FQNEAQ (reference sequence). The CDR3 bases are TGTGCCAGCAGCAGCCCGGGACTAGCGGGATACAATGAGCAGTTCTTC. Its protein is CASSSPGLAGYNEQFF.